This TCR beta chain was obtained from a study of blood T cells in healthy people across ages. This clonotype came up a few times. The authors ran a second PCR of about 7 to 12 cycles using a sample-barcoded 5' primer and a J-beta primer mix. Using its own MiXCR run on the 5' RACE reads, TCRdb lists one record per CDR3 protein. The repertoire consists of around 500,000 distinct CDR3 sequences, with around 50% occurring once and the leading ten covering 20% to 25%. From germline, CDR1 is ENHRY and CDR2 SYGVKD. This CDR3 spans 15 amino acids. V trimming: 6 bases; J trimming: 0 bases; junction bases outside the gene matches: 4.

This clonotype was obtained from a man at least 80 years old in good health. The specimen sequenced was blood. The chain links TRBV10-3 to TRBJ2-3; 9 nucleotides line up with TRBD2. The CDR3 loop is CAIRATSGSTDTQYF. The CDR3 nucleotides read TGTGCCATCAGGGCTACTAGCGGGAGCACAGATACGCAGTATTTT.